This record looks at one T cell receptor beta chain sequence and its context. What it binds is not known. Germline and junction disagree at one end, which may indicate a read error. The sample originates from a study of blood T cells in healthy people across ages. The wider study: In model experiments, template switching was able to capture about one barcoded beta molecule for every two T cells that were present. Study results and limitations: Without sorted subsets, naive and antigen-experienced compartments could not be conclusively compared.

For the second PCR, which ran for about 7 to 11 cycles, a sample-barcoded 5' primer and a J-beta primer mix were used. TCRdb passed the 5' RACE reads through MiXCR, listing each CDR3 protein once. The data contain over 1,500,000 distinct CDR3 sequences, about two fifths of them singletons. Germline CDR1 and CDR2: SGHTA and FQGTGA. There are 15 residues in the CDR3. The sequencing input was blood. This sequence joins TRBV7-3 and TRBJ2-1; D is possibly TRBD2 (6 bases). The origin of this receptor is a human donor in good health. CDR3 sequence (DNA): TGTGCCAGCAGCTTAGGAGGGCTCTCCTACAATGAGCCGTTCTTC. Translating gives CASSLGGLSYNEPFF.